The source of this TCR beta chain is a study of glioma-infiltrating T cells after dendritic cell vaccination. Overall study: Monocyte-derived dendritic cells, cultured seven days with IL-4 and GM-CSF, were pulsed with autologous tumor lysate. Patients received three intradermal dendritic cell vaccine injections at biweekly intervals.

Sequencing was performed with immunoSEQ multiplex PCR; in TCRdb, only in-frame clones are kept and a portion is missing. This table holds around 96,000 clones, about 79% found once. The receptor was isolated from a human donor with glioblastoma. The sequences come from blood, collected before dendritic cell vaccination.

The CDR3 sequence is CASSEVTTGLQPQHF. CDR3 nucleotide sequence: TGTGCCAGCAGTGAAGTGACGACAGGGCTTCAGCCCCAGCATTTT. The genes are TRBV6-1 and TRBJ1-5; TRBD1 aligns across 7 bases. The trim removed 1 base at V and 6 bases at J, leaving 6 bases unmatched. CDR1 and CDR2 from the germline V gene are MNHNS and SASEGT. The CDR3 totals 15 residues.